This T cell receptor beta chain was sequenced in a study of shared T cell receptors in the human thymus. Sequencing was performed with immunoSEQ multiplex PCR; in TCRdb, only in-frame clones are kept and a portion is missing. The repertoire holds hundreds of thousands of clones, with 87% as singletons. This sample also belongs to another study, concerning human thymus T cells. That paper states: During corrective heart surgery, resections were taken, and the thymus tissue came from them.

This TCR derives from a boy younger than two with a congenital heart defect. Sequencing was done on a sample of thymocytes.

CDR3 sequence reads: CSVVRNPGDFEQFF. DNA of the CDR3: TGCAGCGTTGTACGCAACCCCGGGGACTTTGAGCAGTTCTTC. This sequence joins TRBV29-1 and TRBJ2-1; D is perhaps TRBD2 (6 bases). V lost 4 bases to trimming and J lost 9 bases, with 19 bases between them. In germline, CDR1 is SQVTM, CDR2 ANQGSEA. The CDR3 consists of 14 residues.